These 28 T cell receptor beta chains came from one sample sequenced in a study of blood T cell repertoires in COVID-19. Libraries were prepared by immunoSEQ multiplex PCR; TCRdb keeps only in-frame clonotypes and omits some of them. The sample yields some 70,000 clones, 79% seen once. Sequencing was carried out using peripheral blood. The receptors were gathered from a woman aged 45 to 65 with acute or convalescent COVID-19.

V is TRBV12-3 or TRBV12-4 and J is TRBJ2-1, with D possibly matching TRBD1 (6 bases). V lost 10 bases and J 5 bases, leaving 15 bases between the germline ends. This CDR3 region has 13 residues. This CDR3 is CATTTGTDNEQFF. For the CDR3, the DNA is TGTGCCACCACCACAGGGACCGACAATGAGCAGTTCTTC.

The chain is built from TRBV7-8 and TRBJ2-1, with D unclear. From germline, CDR1 is SGHVS and CDR2 FQNEAQ. The CDR3 spans 17 residues. V shed 0 bases and J shed 0 bases, with 12 bases lying between them. CDR3 amino acids: CASSLAGRPSSYNEQFF. The CDR3 DNA is TGTGCCAGCAGCTTAGCTGGCAGGCCCAGCTCCTACAATGAGCAGTTCTTC.

V is TRBV6-5 and J is TRBJ1-2, with D possibly matching TRBD1 (6 bases). Germline loops: CDR1 MNHEY, CDR2 SVGAGI. V was pared by 6 bases and J by 4 bases, with 12 bases between. This CDR3 contains 13 residues. DNA for the CDR3: TGTGCCAGCAGGTTCGCACAGGGCTATGGCTACACCTTC. Translating it yields CASRFAQGYGYTF.

This chain connects TRBV5-4 to TRBJ1-2, with 8 bases that match TRBD1. Germline CDR1 SGHNT, CDR2 YYREEE (reference sequence). V lost 3 bases, J lost 8 bases, and 9 bases stayed unmatched. The CDR3 contains 14 residues. In DNA form, the CDR3 reads TGTGCCAGCAGCTCCGGTCAGGGGGCGCGGGGCTACACCTTC. It specifies CASSSGQGARGYTF. Supplemented by reference TRBV5-4 and TRBJ1-2, the full variable domain reads ETGVTQSPTHLIKTRGQQVTLRCSSQSGHNTVSWYQQALGQGPQFIFQYYREEENGRGNFPPRFSGLQFPNYSSELNVNALELDDSALYLCASSSGQGARGYTFGSGTRLTVV.

The gene calls are TRBV9 and TRBJ1-6; 12 bases line up with TRBD1. The junction had 5 bases not matched to a gene; V was cut back by 0 bases and J by 7 bases. This CDR3 has 17 residues. The germline gives CDR1 SGDLS, CDR2 YYNGEE. The CDR3 is CASSVAGDRGRNSPLHF. The CDR3, as DNA: TGTGCCAGCAGCGTAGCCGGGGACAGGGGGCGGAATTCACCCCTCCACTTT.

The chain joins TRBV27 to TRBJ1-5; 7 bases align to TRBD1. Germline CDR1 MNHEY, CDR2 SMNVEV (reference sequence). The CDR3 has 15 residues. Losses at the gene ends were 2 bases for V and 5 bases for J; bases not matched to a gene: 6. The CDR3 loop is CASSLGTARDQPQHF. The CDR3 DNA sequence: TGTGCCAGCAGTTTAGGGACAGCACGCGATCAGCCCCAGCATTTT.

The J gene is TRBJ2-1, the V gene TRBV7-2; D is unclear. CDR1 is SGHTA, CDR2 FQGNSA, per germline. CDR3 size: 13 residues. Trimming stripped 7 bases from V and 3 bases from J, with 10 bases between. The CDR3 DNA sequence: TGTGCCAGCACCACATTCAACTACAATGAGCAGTTCTTC. Its protein is CASTTFNYNEQFF.

The sample holds a few counts of this clone. The chain carries TRBV28 and TRBJ2-7; 9 nucleotides agree with TRBD2. Germline assignment: CDR1 MDHEN and CDR2 SYDVKM. The V gene end was trimmed by 7 bases and the J gene end by 4 bases; junction bases not matched to a gene: 11. This CDR3 is 15 amino acids long. The CDR3 reads CASKGSVSGSYEQYF. In DNA, the CDR3 is TGTGCCAGCAAGGGGTCTGTTAGCGGGAGTTACGAGCAGTACTTC.

The chain joins TRBV20-1 to TRBJ2-1; D may be TRBD2 (6 bases). This CDR3 spans 15 amino acids. V shed 3 bases and J shed 4 bases, with 16 bases lying between them. The germline CDR1 and CDR2 sequences are DFQATT and SNEGSKA (reference sequence). In DNA form, the CDR3 reads TGCAGTGCTAGTTTCAGGACTACCCATTACAATGAGCAGTTCTTC. Encoded protein: CSASFRTTHYNEQFF.

The chain is built from TRBV29-1 and TRBJ1-4; D is unclear. Deletions cut 7 bases from V and 7 bases from J, with 10 bases between. The germline CDR1 and CDR2 sequences are SQVTM and ANQGSEA. The CDR3 loop spans 11 amino acids. The DNA for the CDR3 is TGCAGCGCTTGGAGGGCTGAAAAACTGTTTTTT. This translates into CSAWRAEKLFF.

This clone is a singleton in its sample. The genes are TRBV7-2 and TRBJ2-7; D is undetermined. CDR1 and CDR2 from the germline V gene are SGHTA and FQGNSA. Deletions cut 4 bases from V and 4 bases from J, with 14 bases between. The CDR3 has 14 residues. CDR3 amino acids: CASSSRGRRYEQYF. The DNA of the CDR3 is TGTGCCAGCAGCTCTCGAGGAAGACGGTACGAGCAGTACTTC.

The genes are TRBV19 and TRBJ2-2, with TRBD1 matching 10 bases. The length of the CDR3 is 17 residues. Trimming cost V 7 bases and J 5 bases; bases outside gene matches: 13. Germline loops: CDR1 LNHDA, CDR2 SQIVND (reference sequence). The CDR3 DNA sequence: TGTGCCAGTACGGGCGTTAGGGACAGGGGTCTAACCGGGGAGCTGTTTTTT. It is translated as CASTGVRDRGLTGELFF.

This clone was counted a few times. This chain uses TRBV2 with TRBJ2-1; 7 nucleotides match TRBD1. The germline V gene encodes CDR1 SNHLY and CDR2 FYNNEI. The CDR3 is 15 amino acids. V lost 4 bases to trimming and J lost 6 bases; unmatched junction nucleotides: 9. The CDR3 nucleotides read TGTGCCAGCAGTGGAGAGGGGGCATTTGGCAATGAGCAGTTCTTC. Encoded protein: CASSGEGAFGNEQFF.

The chain employs TRBV4-1 and TRBJ1-1; unclear D gene. The germline gives CDR1 MGHRA, CDR2 YSYEKL. Trimming took off 1 base at V and 4 bases at J, with 16 bases between the two ends. The CDR3 is 16 amino acids. The CDR3 sequence is CASSQVDMGMLTEAFF. The CDR3 bases are TGCGCCAGCAGCCAAGTTGACATGGGTATGCTCACTGAAGCTTTCTTT.

This chain uses TRBV6-6 with TRBJ1-1, with a possible D match to TRBD1 (5 bases). This CDR3 region has 11 residues. Germline V gene lookup returns CDR1 MNHNY and CDR2 SVGAGI (reference sequence). Trimming removed 2 bases from V and 10 bases from J, with 8 bases in between. The CDR3 bases are TGTGCCAGCAGTTACCAGGGATTAGCTTTCTTT. This codes for CASSYQGLAFF.

J is TRBJ2-7 and V is TRBV29-1; TRBD1 matches at 10 bases. V was pared by 6 bases and J by 5 bases, with 4 bases of the junction left unmatched. Germline V lookup: CDR1 SQVTM, CDR2 ANQGSEA. This CDR3 is built from 12 residues. The CDR3 protein is CSVGTGVDEQYF. The CDR3 nucleotides read TGCAGCGTAGGGACAGGGGTTGACGAGCAGTACTTC.

The chain has TRBV5-1 and TRBJ1-5, with TRBD1 matching 7 bases. CDR1 is SGHRS and CDR2 is YFSETQ in the germline V gene. V gave up 4 bases and J gave up 4 bases; unmatched junction bases: 5. The CDR3 runs 14 residues. CDR3 DNA sequence: TGCGCCAGCAGCCAGACAGGGCAAAATCAGCCCCAGCATTTT. It specifies CASSQTGQNQPQHF.

The genes are TRBV10-2 and TRBJ1-1; 8 nucleotides line up with TRBD1. The junction had 10 bases not matched to a gene; V was cut back by 10 bases and J by 3 bases. CDR3 length: 14 amino acids. The V gene's germline CDR1 is WSHSY and CDR2 SAAADI. The CDR3 sequence is CATKPTGGDTEAFF. In DNA form, the CDR3 reads TGCGCCACCAAACCTACAGGGGGGGACACTGAAGCTTTCTTT.

This clone was detected once. This chain uses TRBV28 with TRBJ1-4, with TRBD1 as a possible D gene (5 bases). The CDR3 consists of 14 residues. With 2 bases removed from V and 12 bases from J, the gap between germline ends came to 16 bases. The V gene's germline CDR1 is MDHEN and CDR2 SYDVKM. The CDR3 region is CASSLPRVPEELFF. The CDR3 region has the DNA TGTGCCAGCAGTTTACCCAGGGTTCCAGAGGAACTGTTTTTT.

This sequence joins TRBV18 and TRBJ1-4, with no clear D. The CDR3 loop spans 15 amino acids. Per the germline V gene, CDR1 is KGHSH and CDR2 is LQKENI. Trimming pared 0 bases from V and 3 bases from J, leaving 8 bases between. CDR3 sequence reads: CASSPPSYANEKLFF. CDR3 sequence (DNA): TGTGCCAGCTCACCACCGTCCTATGCTAATGAAAAACTGTTTTTT.

This clone was detected once. CDR3 in DNA: TGTGCCAGCAGCGCAATACAGGGGAACACTGAAGCTTTCTTT. Its protein product is CASSAIQGNTEAFF. The V call is TRBV6-5, the J call TRBJ1-1; a weak D match, TRBD1 (6 bases). The V end lost 6 bases, the J end lost 1 base, and 12 bases lay between the germline ends. Looked up from germline, CDR1 is MNHEY and CDR2 is SVGAGI. The CDR3 runs to 14 residues.

V is TRBV9 and J is TRBJ2-3, with 7 nucleotides matching TRBD1. The CDR3 sequence is 14 residues long. Germline V gene data show CDR1 as SGDLS and CDR2 as YYNGEE. V dropped 9 bases and J dropped 2; count of bases not matched to a gene: 9. CDR3: CAITGGQSTDTQYF. The CDR3 region has the DNA TGTGCCATTACTGGGGGACAGTCCACAGATACGCAGTATTTT.

This clone came up a few times. This rearrangement joins TRBV14 to TRBJ1-1; 9 bases are a match to TRBD1. This CDR3 has 13 residues. V shed 4 bases, J shed 4 bases, and the junction held 1 base outside the gene matches. CDR1 is SGHDN, CDR2 FVKESK, per germline. DNA of the CDR3: TGTGCCAGCAGCCTGACAGGGGGCACTGAAGCTTTCTTT. Its protein is CASSLTGGTEAFF.

This clone was recorded only once. The gene calls are TRBV7-9 and TRBJ1-2, with D possibly TRBD1 on 6 matching bases. V gave up 5 bases and J gave up 7 bases, with 23 bases separating them. This CDR3 spans 16 amino acids. Germline V lookup: CDR1 SEHNR, CDR2 FQNEAQ (reference sequence). CDR3 sequence reads: CASSPNRDTLTGGYTF. As DNA, the CDR3 is TGTGCCAGCAGCCCAAATCGGGACACTCTTACAGGTGGCTACACCTTC. The variable domain in full, completed from reference TRBV7-9 and TRBJ1-2, reads DTGVSQNPRHKITKRGQNVTFRCDPISEHNRLYWYRQTLGQGPEFLTYFQNEAQLEKSRLLSDRFSAERPKGSFSTLEIQRTEQGDSAMYLCASSPNRDTLTGGYTFGSGTRLTVV.

This chain links TRBV10-3 with TRBJ2-3; no firm D call. V dropped 3 bases and J dropped 2 bases, with 6 bases sitting between them. Germline V CDR1 and CDR2: ENHRY, SYGVKD. The CDR3 totals 13 residues. CDR3 DNA sequence: TGTGCCATCAGTGAACAGTTCACAGATACGCAGTATTTT. Translation gives CAISEQFTDTQYF.

The CDR3 spells CASSSDETGVREKLFF. For the CDR3, the DNA is TGTGCCAGCAGCTCAGACGAAACAGGGGTGCGGGAAAAACTGTTTTTT. The genes are TRBV7-8 and TRBJ1-4; 7 positions agree with TRBD1. V was pared by 4 bases and J by 8 bases, with 13 bases of the junction left unmatched. The germline V gene encodes CDR1 SGHVS and CDR2 FQNEAQ. The CDR3 is 16 amino acids.

This clone has a single count. This chain uses TRBV9 with TRBJ1-2; D is perhaps TRBD1 (5 bases). Between the trimmed V and J ends, which lost 6 bases and 8 bases, there was a span of 23 bases. Germline lookup yields CDR1 SGDLS and CDR2 YYNGEE. This CDR3 has 15 residues. The CDR3 DNA sequence: TGTGCCAGCACCGTGGGGGGGGATCTTCGGGAAGGCTACACCTTC. It translates to CASTVGGDLREGYTF.

The chain links TRBV18 to TRBJ1-2; TRBD1 matches 7 bases. The CDR3 is 12 amino acids. Looked up from germline, CDR1 is KGHSH and CDR2 is LQKENI. With 6 bases clipped from V and 8 bases from J, the junction kept 6 bases outside the gene matches. Written as DNA, the CDR3 is TGTGCCAGCTCTCCAGGGACAGTCGGCTACACCTTC. Its protein is CASSPGTVGYTF. The full variable domain, completed using reference TRBV18 and TRBJ1-2, is NAGVMQNPRHLVRRRGQEARLRCSPMKGHSHVYWYRQLPEEGLKFMVYLQKENIIDESGMPKERFSAEFPKEGPSILRIQQVVRGDSAAYFCASSPGTVGYTFGSGTRLTVV.